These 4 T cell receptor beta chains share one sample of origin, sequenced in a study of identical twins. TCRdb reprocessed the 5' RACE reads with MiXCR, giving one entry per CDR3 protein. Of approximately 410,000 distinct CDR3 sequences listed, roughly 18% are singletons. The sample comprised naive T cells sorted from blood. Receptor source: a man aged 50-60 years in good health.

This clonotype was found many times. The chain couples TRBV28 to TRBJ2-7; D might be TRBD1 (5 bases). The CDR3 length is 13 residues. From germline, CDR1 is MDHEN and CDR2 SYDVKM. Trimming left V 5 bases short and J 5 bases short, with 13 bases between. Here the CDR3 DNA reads TGTGCCAGCAGTCTCAGGGATTGGAACGAGCAGTACTTC. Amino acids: CASSLRDWNEQYF.

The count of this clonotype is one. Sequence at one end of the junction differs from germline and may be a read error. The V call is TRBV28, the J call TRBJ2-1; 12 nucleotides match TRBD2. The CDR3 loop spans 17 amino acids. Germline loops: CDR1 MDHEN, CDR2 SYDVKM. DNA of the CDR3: TGTGCCAGCAGCCCCAATCCTAGCGGGAGGGCCTATAATGAGCAGTTCTTC. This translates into CASSPNPSGRAYNEQFF.

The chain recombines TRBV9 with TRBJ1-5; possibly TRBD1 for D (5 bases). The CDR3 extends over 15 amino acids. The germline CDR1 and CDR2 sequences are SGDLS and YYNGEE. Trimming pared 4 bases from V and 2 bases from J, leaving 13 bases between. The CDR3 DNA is TGTGCCAGCAGCTCAGGAGGGGAGGGCAATCAGCCCCAGCATTTT. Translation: CASSSGGEGNQPQHF.

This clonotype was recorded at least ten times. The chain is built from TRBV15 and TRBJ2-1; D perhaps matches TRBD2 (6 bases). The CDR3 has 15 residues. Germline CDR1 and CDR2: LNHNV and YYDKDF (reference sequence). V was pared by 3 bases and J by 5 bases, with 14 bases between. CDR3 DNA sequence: TGTGCCACCAGCAGGGATAGGGACTTTAACAATGAGCAGTTCTTC. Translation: CATSRDRDFNNEQFF.